This record looks at one T cell receptor beta chain sequence and its context. What it binds is not known. V dropped 6 bases and J dropped 0 bases, with 15 bases sitting between them. Germline loops: CDR1 SGHAT, CDR2 FQNNGV. This CDR3 contains 15 residues. This specimen belongs to a study of Ad26.COV2.S vaccination and SARS-CoV-2 variants. Study-level information: The COV1001 Ad26.COV2.S trial arm included the donor. Broader study findings: Spike-specific TCR breadth ran higher among vaccine recipients than placebo recipients.

This sample's treatment: around 19 received Ad26.COV2.S at low or high dose, single or two shots; about 5 received placebo; per-sample allocation not given. Day 63 following the first vaccine or placebo injection was when the samples were taken. Its platform was an Ad26 vector, and its expressed antigen was Wuhan-strain SARS-CoV-2 spike. Only in-frame clones appear in the TCRdb table, and some are missing; sequencing was by immunoSEQ multiplex PCR. The table records 350,000 to 500,000 clones, roughly 88% of them present only once. This chain joins TRBV11-2 and TRBJ2-7; D may match TRBD1 or TRBD2 (5 bases each). The receptor comes from a person between 18 and 60 years old who received the Ad26.COV2.S COVID-19 vaccine or a placebo. This specimen consisted of peripheral blood, obtained in a trial of Ad26.COV2.S vaccine versus placebo. The CDR3 region is CASRPIAGSSYEQYF. Written as DNA, the CDR3 is TGTGCCAGCAGGCCGATAGCAGGGAGCTCCTACGAGCAGTACTTC.